The 25 T cell receptor beta chains reported below all come from one sample, sequenced in a study of blood T cell repertoires in COVID-19. Only in-frame clones appear in the TCRdb table, and some are missing; sequencing was by immunoSEQ multiplex PCR. This table holds roughly 430,000 clones, approximately 88% found once. Sequencing was performed on PBMCs or T cells enriched from blood (not recorded which). Receptor source: a woman aged 40 to 50 with acute COVID-19.

V and J are TRBV29-1 and TRBJ1-2, with TRBD1 matching 7 bases. CDR3 length equals 15 residues. Looked up from germline, CDR1 is SQVTM and CDR2 is ANQGSEA. The V segment lost 0 bases and the J segment 1 base; nucleotides outside the gene matches: 5. The CDR3 sequence: CSVEDIGGNNYGYTF. The CDR3 coding sequence is TGCAGCGTTGAAGATATAGGGGGCAATAACTATGGCTACACCTTC.

The chain uses TRBV6-6 and TRBJ2-1, with 7 bases fitting TRBD2. The CDR3 sequence is 12 residues long. Losses at the gene ends were 2 bases for V and 9 bases for J; bases not matched to a gene: 1. CDR1 is MNHNY, CDR2 SVGAGI, per germline (reference sequence). The CDR3: CASSYPGGEQFF. Written as DNA, the CDR3 is TGTGCCAGCAGTTACCCGGGGGGTGAGCAGTTCTTC.

V usage is TRBV15 and J usage is TRBJ1-6; D may be TRBD1 (6 bases). The CDR3 has 15 residues. Germline lookup yields CDR1 LNHNV and CDR2 YYDKDF (reference sequence). Trimming took off 6 bases at V and 3 bases at J, with 12 bases between the two ends. The CDR3 nucleotides read TGTGCCACCAGTACAGGGCTGCACTATAATTCACCCCTCCACTTT. Translating it yields CATSTGLHYNSPLHF. Based on the CDR3 plus reference TRBV15 and TRBJ1-6, the full variable domain is DAMVIQNPRYQVTQFGKPVTLSCSQTLNHNVMYWYQQKSSQAPKLLFHYYDKDFNNEADTPDNFQSRRPNTSFCFLDIRSPGLGDTAMYLCATSTGLHYNSPLHFGNGTRLTVT.

J is TRBJ1-3 and V is TRBV3-1 (or the pseudogene TRBV3-2); 9 bases are shared with TRBD1. Germline V gene lookup returns CDR1 LGHDT and CDR2 YNNKEL (reference sequence). This CDR3 region has 20 residues. Trimming cost V 6 bases and J 4 bases; bases outside gene matches: 22. In DNA, the CDR3 is TGTGCCAGCAGACCTACCGCCGGGACAGGGCCCCTCGGTTTAGGAAACACCATATATTTT. Translation gives CASRPTAGTGPLGLGNTIYF.

This clone occurred a few times. The CDR3 protein is CASSQVVLPAGEQYF. The CDR3 DNA sequence: TGTGCCAGCAGCCAAGTGGTTTTACCGGCGGGCGAGCAGTACTTC. The chain is built from TRBV3-1 (or the pseudogene TRBV3-2) and TRBJ2-7, with a weak D call TRBD2 (5 bases). This CDR3 region has 15 residues. The germline V gene encodes CDR1 LGHDT and CDR2 YNNKEL (reference sequence). V dropped 1 base and J dropped 6 bases, with 16 bases sitting between them.

The chain joins TRBV6-5 to TRBJ1-2, with 7 bases matching TRBD1. The trim removed 4 bases at V and 8 bases at J, leaving 4 bases unmatched. The CDR3 consists of 12 residues. Germline assignment: CDR1 MNHEY and CDR2 SVGAGI. CDR3 in amino acids: CASSSGTDGYTF. The CDR3 nucleotides are TGTGCCAGCAGTTCCGGGACAGACGGCTACACCTTC.

The V and J genes are TRBV11-2 and TRBJ1-1; D gene unclear. The V and J ends lost 3 bases and 4 bases respectively, with 12 bases between them. In germline, CDR1 is SGHAT, CDR2 FQNNGV. This CDR3 has 14 residues. In DNA, the CDR3 is TGTGCCAGCAGCTTTAGTGTAAGGAGCACTGAAGCTTTCTTT. The encoded protein is CASSFSVRSTEAFF.

The gene calls are TRBV4-1 and TRBJ1-1, with D tentatively TRBD1 (5 bases). The CDR3 runs 14 residues. The V end was cut by 0 bases, the J end by 5 bases, with 10 bases between. Germline V gene sequence: CDR1 MGHRA, CDR2 YSYEKL. The CDR3 coding sequence is TGCGCCAGCAGCCAAGAAAAGGGGTCTACTGAAGCTTTCTTT. It yields the protein CASSQEKGSTEAFF.

The genes are TRBV19 and TRBJ2-3; maybe TRBD2 (7 bases). Germline CDR1 reads LNHDA; CDR2 reads SQIVND (reference sequence). The V end was cut by 6 bases, the J end by 2 bases, with 21 bases between. The length of the CDR3 is 17 residues. The CDR3 is CASSRKGGRGDTDTQYF. CDR3 nucleotide sequence: TGTGCCAGTAGCAGAAAGGGGGGGCGAGGGGACACAGATACGCAGTATTTT.

CDR3 residues: CASSSTANEKLFF. Written as DNA, the CDR3 is TGTGCCAGCAGCTCGACAGCTAATGAAAAACTGTTTTTT. The V and J genes are TRBV11-3 and TRBJ1-4; the D gene is possibly TRBD1 (5 bases). The germline V gene has CDR1 SGHNT and CDR2 YENEEA. The CDR3 sequence is 13 residues long. Between the trimmed V and J ends, which lost 4 bases and 3 bases, there was a span of 6 bases. Together with reference TRBV11-3 and TRBJ1-4, the CDR3 gives the full variable domain: EAGVVQSPRYKIIEKKQPVAFWCNPISGHNTLYWYLQNLGQGPELLIRYENEEAVDDSQLPKDRFSAERLKGVDSTLKIQPAELGDSAVYLCASSSTANEKLFFGSGTQLSVL.

This chain links TRBV20-1 with TRBJ2-2, with no clear D. V lost 5 bases and J 2 bases, leaving 3 bases between the germline ends. Germline values: CDR1 DFQATT, CDR2 SNEGSKA (reference sequence). This CDR3 comprises 11 residues. In nucleotides, the CDR3 is TGCAGTGCTTATAACACCGGGGAGCTGTTTTTT. It translates to CSAYNTGELFF.

The rearrangement uses TRBV3-1 (or the pseudogene TRBV3-2) and TRBJ2-3; 10 positions match TRBD2. The trim removed 3 bases at V and 0 bases at J, leaving 6 bases unmatched. The CDR3 sequence is 17 residues long. The germline V gene encodes CDR1 LGHDT and CDR2 YNNKEL (reference sequence). For the CDR3, the DNA is TGTGCCAGCAGCCACAAGCGGGGGGGCTTCAGCACAGATACGCAGTATTTT. Translating it yields CASSHKRGGFSTDTQYF.

J is TRBJ1-5 and V is TRBV6-4, with TRBD1 matching over 7 bases. Germline values: CDR1 MRHNA, CDR2 SNTAGT. V lost 0 bases to trimming and J lost 4 bases; unmatched junction nucleotides: 12. The CDR3 has 18 amino acids. Here the CDR3 reads CASSDSTGRGIRNQPQHF. The CDR3 DNA sequence: TGTGCCAGCAGTGACTCGACCGGCAGGGGGATAAGAAATCAGCCCCAGCATTTT.

The gene calls are TRBV30 and TRBJ1-1; D ambiguous. In germline, CDR1 is GTSNPN, CDR2 SVGIG (reference sequence). With 3 bases removed from V and 4 bases from J, the gap between germline ends came to 12 bases. The CDR3 has 13 residues. The CDR3 nucleotides are TGTGCCTGGAGGTATGGGAGGAGCACTGAAGCTTTCTTT. This encodes CAWRYGRSTEAFF.

The chain recombines TRBV7-2 with TRBJ1-5, with 7 bases identical to TRBD1. V lost 4 bases and J lost 2; bases outside the gene matches: 2. Germline V CDR1 and CDR2: SGHTA, FQGNSA. CDR3 size: 14 residues. CDR3 region: CASSSRGGNQPQHF. CDR3 in DNA: TGTGCCAGCAGCTCCAGGGGGGGCAATCAGCCCCAGCATTTT.

The V call is TRBV29-1, the J call TRBJ2-1; D is undetermined. The CDR3 runs to 13 residues. Germline loops: CDR1 SQVTM, CDR2 ANQGSEA. Trimming took 1 base from V and 6 from J, leaving 10 bases between them. CDR3 bases: TGCAGCGTTGAAGGAGGATTTACCAATGAGCAGTTCTTC. This codes for CSVEGGFTNEQFF.

A word on this clone: This CDR3 is also generated by other DNA sequences in the sample. The chain links TRBV6-5 to TRBJ1-1; 8 nucleotides align to TRBD1. The germline V gene encodes CDR1 MNHEY and CDR2 SVGAGI. V shed 6 bases and J 1 base; nucleotides not matched to a gene: 1. The CDR3 is 13 amino acids. CDR3 sequence reads: CASRDRGNTEAFF. In DNA, the CDR3 is TGTGCCAGCAGAGACAGGGGGAACACTGAAGCTTTCTTT.

The rearrangement joins TRBV9 to TRBJ1-2; D is possibly TRBD1 (5 bases). The CDR3 runs to 14 residues. The germline CDR1 and CDR2 sequences are SGDLS and YYNGEE. The ends were cut back, 4 bases at V and 4 bases at J, with 14 bases in the middle. CDR3 nucleotides: TGTGCCAGCAGCCCCGCTGACAGAGGCTATGGCTACACCTTC. Amino acid sequence: CASSPADRGYGYTF.

The CDR3 region is CASSKEPLEKGQANTGELFF. CDR3 DNA: TGTGCCAGCAGCAAAGAACCCCTCGAGAAGGGACAGGCGAACACCGGGGAGCTGTTTTTT. The chain has TRBV21-1 and TRBJ2-2; TRBD1, the table's D call, lacks a check against the DNA. TRBV21-1 is a listed pseudogene. CDR3 length equals 20 residues.

The rearrangement links TRBV10-3 to TRBJ1-3; the match to TRBD1 covers 8 bases. Looked up from germline, CDR1 is ENHRY and CDR2 is SYGVKD. The CDR3 consists of 15 residues. Trimming removed 10 bases from V and 4 bases from J; junction bases left unmatched: 12. In DNA form, the CDR3 reads TGTGCCAGCCACGATTCAGACAGGGGAGGAAACACCATATATTTT. Amino acid sequence: CASHDSDRGGNTIYF.

This clone turned up a few times. This rearrangement joins TRBV5-1 to TRBJ2-1; the match to TRBD2 covers 10 bases. The CDR3 totals 16 residues. Unmatched junction bases numbered 7, after V lost 4 bases and J lost 3 bases. Germline assignment: CDR1 SGHRS and CDR2 YFSETQ. CDR3 amino acids: CASSPSSGGYYNEQFF. In DNA, the CDR3 is TGCGCCAGCAGCCCAAGTAGCGGGGGGTACTACAATGAGCAGTTCTTC.

The rearrangement uses TRBV19 and TRBJ2-1; 11 bases line up with TRBD2. J gave up 5 bases and V 5 bases, and 5 bases lay outside the gene matches. The CDR3 runs to 15 residues. Germline V gene lookup returns CDR1 LNHDA and CDR2 SQIVND (reference sequence). This CDR3 is CASSPSGGPHNEQFF. The CDR3 DNA reads as TGTGCCAGTAGTCCTAGCGGGGGGCCTCACAATGAGCAGTTCTTC.

The chain employs TRBV4-1 and TRBJ2-7; 7 nucleotides match TRBD2. CDR1 MGHRA and CDR2 YSYEKL come from the germline V gene. V shed 0 bases and J 5 bases; nucleotides not matched to a gene: 16. The CDR3 totals 18 residues. The CDR3 region has the DNA TGCGCCAGCAGCCAAGAACGGGACTACCTAATTGGCTCGAACGAGCAGTACTTC. This gives the protein CASSQERDYLIGSNEQYF.

The rearrangement joins TRBV2 to TRBJ1-6; a possible D gene is TRBD1 (5 bases). Trimming cost V 1 base and J 3 bases, with 10 bases left between them. The germline gives CDR1 SNHLY, CDR2 FYNNEI. The CDR3 loop spans 16 amino acids. As DNA, the CDR3 is TGTGCCAGCAGTGAAGGCAGGGAAGGCTATAATTCACCCCTCCACTTT. This translates into CASSEGREGYNSPLHF.

The V call is TRBV7-2, the J call TRBJ2-3; no definite D call. The V end was cut by 1 base, the J end by 0 bases, with 11 bases between. The CDR3 totals 16 residues. Germline CDR1 and CDR2: SGHTA and FQGNSA. The CDR3 sequence: CASSLGRVSSTDTQYF. The CDR3 DNA is TGTGCCAGCAGCTTAGGACGGGTGTCCAGCACAGATACGCAGTATTTT.